One sample yielded the 12 T cell receptor beta chains listed below, sequenced in a study of T cell responses to AZD1222 COVID-19 vaccine (TCRdb year 2021). The library was obtained by the immunoSEQ multiplex PCR assay. TCRdb's version of the immuneACCESS table is confined to in-frame rearrangements and falls short of the full clone set. An unresolved V gene accounts for under half of the shortfall where checked; the remainder is of unknown origin. Present in this sample are 65,000 to 80,000 clones, roughly nine tenths of which were seen just once. The ten top clones hold more than 4% of the sample. The time point label, read with the paper, signifies: baseline before first vaccination. Sequenced material: peripheral blood, taken on day 0 of AZD1222 vaccination. These receptors all come from an adult in good health.

The J gene is TRBJ1-2, the V gene TRBV7-3; TRBD1 is a possible D gene (5 bases). Between the trimmed V and J ends, which lost 2 bases and 7 bases, there was a span of 14 bases. Germline lookup yields CDR1 SGHTA and CDR2 FQGTGA. CDR3 length: 14 residues. The CDR3 nucleotides read TGTGCCAGCAGCTTAGGGGGAAGCCAGTCTGGCTACACCTTC. The encoded protein is CASSLGGSQSGYTF.

This sequence joins TRBV10-3 and TRBJ1-5, with TRBD1 matching over 7 bases. With V trimmed by 4 bases and J by 3 bases, 3 bases remained unmatched. The CDR3 extends over 14 amino acids. The germline V gene encodes CDR1 ENHRY and CDR2 SYGVKD. The CDR3 sequence is CAISAGQSNQPQHF. The CDR3 DNA follows: TGTGCCATCAGTGCGGGACAGTCCAATCAGCCCCAGCATTTT.

The J gene is TRBJ2-1, the V gene TRBV28; 8 bases are shared with TRBD1. This CDR3 has 13 amino acids. Trimming took 5 bases from V and 4 from J; bases not matched to a gene: 1. Germline V gene sequence: CDR1 MDHEN, CDR2 SYDVKM. CDR3 loop: CASSRQGYNEQFF. CDR3 DNA sequence: TGTGCCAGCAGTCGACAGGGGTACAATGAGCAGTTCTTC.

This clone was seen just once. The rearrangement links TRBV11-3 to TRBJ1-1; D not resolved. Germline CDR1 and CDR2: SGHNT and YENEEA. Deletions cut 4 bases from V and 3 bases from J, with 12 bases between. CDR3 length: 14 amino acids. CDR3 sequence reads: CASSSVASYTEAFF. The CDR3 DNA is TGTGCCAGCAGCTCAGTCGCCTCTTACACTGAAGCTTTCTTT.

The chain links TRBV30 to TRBJ1-1, with TRBD1 matching 10 bases. This CDR3 spans 17 amino acids. The germline gives CDR1 GTSNPN, CDR2 SVGIG (reference sequence). Losses at the gene ends were 2 bases for V and 2 bases for J; bases not matched to a gene: 11. CDR3: CAWSTIAGDRGNTEAFF. CDR3 bases: TGTGCCTGGAGTACAATTGCCGGGGACAGGGGCAACACTGAAGCTTTCTTT.

The rearrangement uses TRBV5-5 and TRBJ1-2; the match to TRBD1 covers 7 bases. V dropped 4 bases and J dropped 4; count of bases not matched to a gene: 7. In germline, CDR1 is SGHKS, CDR2 YYEKEE (reference sequence). This CDR3 comprises 14 residues. The CDR3 coding sequence is TGTGCCAGCAGCCCTCAAGGGGGCGGCTATGGCTACACCTTC. It specifies CASSPQGGGYGYTF.

The chain's CDR3 is CASTPPRGGQYF. The CDR3 coding sequence is TGTGCCAGCACCCCTCCCCGGGGGGGCCAGTACTTC. The rearrangement uses TRBV28 and TRBJ2-5; 8 bases line up with TRBD2. V dropped 7 bases and J dropped 10; count of bases not matched to a gene: 8. Germline V gene lookup returns CDR1 MDHEN and CDR2 SYDVKM. CDR3 length equals 12 residues.

The genes are TRBV7-8 and TRBJ2-5; 8 bases map to TRBD1. CDR3 length equals 14 residues. V lost 5 bases and J lost 3; bases outside the gene matches: 5. Germline loops: CDR1 SGHVS, CDR2 FQNEAQ. DNA of the CDR3: TGTGCCAGCAGCCTATCGACAGGGGAAGAGACCCAGTACTTC. Protein product: CASSLSTGEETQYF.

This sequence joins TRBV4-1 and TRBJ1-4; D is ambiguous. V was trimmed by 2 bases and J by 8 bases, leaving 15 bases between them. The CDR3 is 15 amino acids. Germline-derived CDR1 and CDR2 are MGHRA and YSYEKL. CDR3 coding DNA: TGCGCCAGCAGCCAAATTACTTCGGACGGCGAAAAACTGTTTTTT. Its translation is CASSQITSDGEKLFF.

This chain uses TRBV5-4 with TRBJ2-1, with 8 positions matching TRBD2. Germline V CDR1 and CDR2: SGHNT, YYREEE (reference sequence). There are 16 residues in the CDR3. J gave up 2 bases and V 0 bases, and 4 bases lay outside the gene matches. CDR3 region: CASSLAGGRTYNEQFF. The CDR3 DNA follows: TGTGCCAGCAGCTTGGCCGGCGGGAGGACCTACAATGAGCAGTTCTTC.

This chain connects TRBV5-4 to TRBJ1-6; D is possibly TRBD1 (5 bases). Germline loops: CDR1 SGHNT, CDR2 YYREEE (reference sequence). CDR3 length: 14 amino acids. The V end was cut by 6 bases, the J end by 0 bases, with 7 bases between. In DNA form, the CDR3 reads TGTGCCAGCAAAGACAGCTCCTATAATTCACCCCTCCACTTT. This sequence encodes CASKDSSYNSPLHF.

The rearrangement joins TRBV5-4 to TRBJ2-3; unclear D gene. The CDR3 totals 15 residues. CDR1 and CDR2 (germline): SGHNT, YYREEE (reference sequence). Trimming stripped 0 bases from V and 2 bases from J, with 10 bases between. The CDR3, as DNA: TGTGCCAGCAGCTTGGCAGGCAGGAACACAGATACGCAGTATTTT. Translating gives CASSLAGRNTDTQYF.